The 3 T cell receptor beta chains in this list originate from one sample, sequenced in a study of OX40 agonist ivuxolimab in advanced cancers. TCRdb's table, derived via immunoSEQ multiplex PCR, lists solely in-frame clones and lacks some. The sample yields approximately 70,000 clones, around 86% seen once. This material consisted of CD4+ or CD8+ T cells sorted from blood, taken in a trial of the OX40 agonist ivuxolimab. These receptors all stem from an adult with an advanced solid tumor such as melanoma, head and neck, liver or kidney cancer.

V and J are TRBV6-5 and TRBJ1-5; D uncertain. The germline gives CDR1 MNHEY, CDR2 SVGAGI. Trimming shortened V by 6 bases and J by 2 bases, and 8 bases separated the two germline ends. The length of the CDR3 is 13 residues. CDR3 DNA: TGTGCCAGCAGGTTTTGGGGCAATCAGCCCCAGCATTTT. Its protein product is CASRFWGNQPQHF.

This clone has only one observation. The rearrangement joins TRBV7-9 to TRBJ1-1, with D perhaps TRBD1 (6 bases). The V gene's germline CDR1 is SEHNR and CDR2 FQNEAQ (reference sequence). V was cut by 1 base and J by 5 bases, with 20 bases left in between. This CDR3 is 17 amino acids long. For the CDR3, the DNA is TGTGCCAGCAGCTTAGGGGGGAACAGGGCGAGAAGTACTGAAGCTTTCTTT. Its translation: CASSLGGNRARSTEAFF.

This sequence joins TRBV2 and TRBJ1-4; 11 bases line up with TRBD1. Germline values: CDR1 SNHLY, CDR2 FYNNEI. Losses at the gene ends were 10 bases for V and 7 bases for J; bases not matched to a gene: 11. This CDR3 is built from 15 residues. The CDR3 DNA sequence: TGTGCCACTGACCAGGGACAGGGGGATGGTGAAAAACTGTTTTTT. Amino acids: CATDQGQGDGEKLFF.